This TCR beta chain was recovered during a study of T cell responses to AZD1222 COVID-19 vaccine. Overall study results and limits: Vaccination with two AZD1222 doses was followed by a rise in Spike-specific TCR breadth and depth. Without day 14 samples, only post-peak T cell repertoires were studied.

Regarding this clone: Antigen unknown.

The ends were cut back, 5 bases at V and 0 bases at J, with 8 bases in the middle. Per the germline V gene, CDR1 is SNHLY and CDR2 is FYNNEI. CDR3 size: 13 residues. The method was immunoSEQ multiplex PCR; TCRdb's version includes in-frame clones alone and lacks a portion of them. The data contain approximately 79,000 clones, approximately 88% of them seen just once; the ten biggest clones take up less than 20%. This TCR derives from an adult in good health. This specimen was peripheral blood, taken on day 0 of AZD1222 vaccination. The rearrangement links TRBV2 to TRBJ2-7; D not resolved. The CDR3 DNA sequence: TGTGCCAGCAGTCTGCTGAGCTCCTACGAGCAGTACTTC. This gives the protein CASSLLSSYEQYF.